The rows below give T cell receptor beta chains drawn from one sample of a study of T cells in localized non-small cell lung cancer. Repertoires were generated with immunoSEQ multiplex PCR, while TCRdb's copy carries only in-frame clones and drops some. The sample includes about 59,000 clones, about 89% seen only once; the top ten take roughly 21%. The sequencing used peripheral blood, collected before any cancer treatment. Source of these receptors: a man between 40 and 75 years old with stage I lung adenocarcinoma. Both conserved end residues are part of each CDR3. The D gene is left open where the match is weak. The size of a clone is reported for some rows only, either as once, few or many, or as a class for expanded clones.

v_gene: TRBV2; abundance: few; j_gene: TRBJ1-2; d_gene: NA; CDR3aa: CASTFQGANYGYTF; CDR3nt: TGTGCCAGCACCTTCCAAGGGGCTAACTATGGCTACACCTTC
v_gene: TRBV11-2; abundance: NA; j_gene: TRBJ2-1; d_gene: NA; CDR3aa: CASSSLGGGDNEQFF; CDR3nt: TGTGCCAGCAGCTCACTAGGAGGGGGGGACAATGAGCAGTTCTTC
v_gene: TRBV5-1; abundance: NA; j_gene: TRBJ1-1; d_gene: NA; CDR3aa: CASSLAGAASEAFF; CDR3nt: TGCGCCAGCAGCTTGGCCGGCGCAGCTTCAGAAGCTTTCTTT
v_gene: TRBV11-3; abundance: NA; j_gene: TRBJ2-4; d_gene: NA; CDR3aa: CASSANWGARENIQYF; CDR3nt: TGTGCCAGCAGCGCTAATTGGGGCGCGAGAGAAAACATTCAGTACTTC
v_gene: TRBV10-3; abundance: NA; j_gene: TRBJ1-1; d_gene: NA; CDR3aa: CAISEIGPGMNTEAFF; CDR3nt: TGTGCCATCAGTGAGATTGGTCCAGGGATGAACACTGAAGCTTTCTTT
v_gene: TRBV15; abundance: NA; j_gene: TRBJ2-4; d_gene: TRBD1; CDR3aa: CATSAGTGAKNIQYF; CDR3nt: TGTGCCACCAGCGCCGGGACAGGGGCCAAAAACATTCAGTACTTC
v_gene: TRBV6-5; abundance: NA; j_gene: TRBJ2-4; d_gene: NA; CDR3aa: CASSTVLAKNIQYF; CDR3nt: TGTGCCAGCAGTACCGTCTTAGCCAAAAACATTCAGTACTTC
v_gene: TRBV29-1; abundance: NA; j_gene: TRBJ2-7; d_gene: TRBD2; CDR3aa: CSGGGFRPHEQYF; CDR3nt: TGCAGCGGGGGGGGATTCAGGCCCCACGAGCAGTACTTC
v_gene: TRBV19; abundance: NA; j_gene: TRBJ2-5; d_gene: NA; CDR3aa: CATRGDQETQYF; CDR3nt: TGTGCCACTAGGGGGGACCAAGAGACCCAGTACTTC
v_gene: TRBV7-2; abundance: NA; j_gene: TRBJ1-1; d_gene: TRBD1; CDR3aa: CASSLLGTGNTEAFF; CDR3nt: TGTGCCAGCAGCTTACTGGGGACAGGGAACACTGAAGCTTTCTTT
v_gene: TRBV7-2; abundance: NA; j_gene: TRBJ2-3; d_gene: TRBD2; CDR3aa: CASSPIGWEGPDTQYF; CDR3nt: TGTGCCAGCAGCCCCATAGGGTGGGAGGGTCCAGATACGCAGTATTTT
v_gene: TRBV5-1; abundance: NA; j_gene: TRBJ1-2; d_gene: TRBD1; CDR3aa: CASNPSGQVANYGYTF; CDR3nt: TGCGCCAGCAACCCCTCGGGACAGGTCGCTAACTATGGCTACACCTTC
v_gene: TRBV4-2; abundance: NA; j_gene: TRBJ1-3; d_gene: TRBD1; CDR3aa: CASSQDGTEGNTIYF; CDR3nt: TGTGCCAGCAGCCAAGATGGGACAGAAGGAAACACCATATATTTT
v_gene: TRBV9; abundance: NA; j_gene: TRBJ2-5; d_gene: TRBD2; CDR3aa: CASSVAVREGQETQYF; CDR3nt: TGTGCCAGCAGCGTAGCGGTCCGGGAGGGCCAGGAGACCCAGTACTTC
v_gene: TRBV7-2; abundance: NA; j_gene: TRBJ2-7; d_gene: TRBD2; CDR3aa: CASSLGLAGGLEQYF; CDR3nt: TGTGCCAGCAGCTTAGGACTAGCGGGAGGGCTCGAGCAGTACTTC
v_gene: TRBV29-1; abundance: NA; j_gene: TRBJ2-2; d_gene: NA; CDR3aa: CSVRTTGELFF; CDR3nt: TGCAGCGTTCGTACAACCGGGGAGCTGTTTTTT
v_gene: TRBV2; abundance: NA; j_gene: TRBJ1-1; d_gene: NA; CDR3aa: CATTVFMNTEAFF; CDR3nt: TGTGCCACCACCGTCTTTATGAACACTGAAGCTTTCTTT
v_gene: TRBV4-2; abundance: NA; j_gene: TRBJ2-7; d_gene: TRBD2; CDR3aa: CASSQDRTRSYEQYF; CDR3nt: TGTGCCAGCAGCCAAGATAGGACTAGGTCCTACGAGCAGTACTTC
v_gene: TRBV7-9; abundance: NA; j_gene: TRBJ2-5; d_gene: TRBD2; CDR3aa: CASSLGTSGRALPQETQYF; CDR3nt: TGTGCCAGCAGCTTAGGGACTAGCGGGAGGGCCCTCCCCCAAGAGACCCAGTACTTC
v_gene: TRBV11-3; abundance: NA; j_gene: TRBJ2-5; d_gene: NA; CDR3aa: CASSLGAALGETQYF; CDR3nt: TGTGCCAGCAGCTTAGGTGCGGCTTTGGGAGAGACCCAGTACTTC
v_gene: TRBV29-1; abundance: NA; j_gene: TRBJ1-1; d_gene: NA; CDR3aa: CSVVGRLNTEAFF; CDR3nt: TGCAGCGTTGTGGGACGGCTAAACACTGAAGCTTTCTTT
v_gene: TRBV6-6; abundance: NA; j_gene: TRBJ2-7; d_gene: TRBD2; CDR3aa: CASSPTTSGAYEQYF; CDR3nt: TGTGCCAGCAGTCCGACGACTAGCGGAGCCTACGAGCAGTACTTC
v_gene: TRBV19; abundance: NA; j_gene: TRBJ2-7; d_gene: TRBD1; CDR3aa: CASSKLGQGNYEQYF; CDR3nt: TGTGCCAGTAGTAAATTGGGACAGGGGAACTACGAGCAGTACTTC
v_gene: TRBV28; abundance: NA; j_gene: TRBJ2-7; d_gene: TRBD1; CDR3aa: CASSMIRDRGPEQYF; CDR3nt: TGTGCCAGCAGTATGATCCGGGACAGGGGGCCTGAGCAGTACTTC
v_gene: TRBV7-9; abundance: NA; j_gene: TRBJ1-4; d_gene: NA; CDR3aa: CASSLYSGGTTNEKLFF; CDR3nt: TGTGCCAGCAGCTTATACTCTGGGGGTACAACTAATGAAAAACTGTTTTTT
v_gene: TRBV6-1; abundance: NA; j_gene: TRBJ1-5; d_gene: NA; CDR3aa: CASDDRFSNQPQHF; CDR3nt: TGTGCCAGCGATGACAGATTTAGCAATCAGCCCCAGCATTTT
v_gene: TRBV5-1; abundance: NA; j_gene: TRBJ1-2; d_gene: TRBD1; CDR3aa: CASSWDRGAGYTF; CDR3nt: TGCGCCAGCAGCTGGGACAGGGGCGCTGGCTACACCTTC
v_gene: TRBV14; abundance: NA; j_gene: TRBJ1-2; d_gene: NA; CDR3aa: CASSREGAVLYGYTF; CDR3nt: TGTGCCAGCAGCCGAGAAGGAGCGGTCCTCTATGGCTACACCTTC
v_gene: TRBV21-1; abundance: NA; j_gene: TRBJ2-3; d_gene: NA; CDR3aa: CASSGRGQGLTDTQYF; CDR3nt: TGTGCCAGCAGCGGGCGGGGACAGGGGCTAACAGATACGCAGTATTTT